This TCR beta chain originates from a study of blood T cells in healthy people across ages. V dropped 0 bases and J dropped 10 bases, with 16 bases sitting between them. CDR1 is LGHNA, CDR2 YSLEER, per germline. The CDR3 length is 16 residues. The second PCR ran roughly 7 to 12 cycles with a sample-barcoded 5' primer and J-beta primers. Unique molecular identifiers of 12 random nucleotides labeled each cDNA. TCRdb redid the calling of the 5' RACE reads with MiXCR, one entry per CDR3 protein. In the table there are over 1.5 million distinct CDR3 sequences, around half of which are singletons. Sequencing used blood. This chain links TRBV4-3 with TRBJ1-6; TRBD1 might be the D (5 bases). The clonotype was recovered from a woman aged 40 to 50 in good health. CDR3 bases: TGCGCCAGCAGCCAAGATAGTCAGGGAGTAGTCTCACCCCTCCACTTT. Its protein is CASSQDSQGVVSPLHF.